The clone carrying this T cell receptor (beta chain) has just one count. Its antigen is unidentified. In germline, CDR1 is KGHSH, CDR2 LQKENI. The CDR3 totals 14 residues. The trim removed 3 bases at V and 7 bases at J, leaving 7 bases unmatched. Using immunoSEQ multiplex PCR, the repertoire was profiled, and TCRdb retains in-frame clones only, with some absent. Of about 16,000 clones listed, 90% to 95% are singletons. This entry comes from a study of T cells after posttransplantation cyclophosphamide. The naive gate required viable CD3+CD4+ or CD3+CD8+ cells with CCR7+CD45RA+CD45RO-CD95-CD27+CD28+ phenotype. Notes on the study in general: Later blood repertoires were often dominated by clones from the donor CD8+ memory compartment.

The sequence was obtained from a woman in her forties or fifties in good health and a related stem cell transplant donor. The sample consisted of naive CD4+ T cells sorted from blood. The chain employs TRBV18 and TRBJ1-2; TRBD1 agrees at 8 bases. The CDR3 sequence is CASSPMTGEGGYTF. The CDR3 nucleotides are TGTGCCAGCTCACCTATGACAGGGGAAGGTGGCTACACCTTC.